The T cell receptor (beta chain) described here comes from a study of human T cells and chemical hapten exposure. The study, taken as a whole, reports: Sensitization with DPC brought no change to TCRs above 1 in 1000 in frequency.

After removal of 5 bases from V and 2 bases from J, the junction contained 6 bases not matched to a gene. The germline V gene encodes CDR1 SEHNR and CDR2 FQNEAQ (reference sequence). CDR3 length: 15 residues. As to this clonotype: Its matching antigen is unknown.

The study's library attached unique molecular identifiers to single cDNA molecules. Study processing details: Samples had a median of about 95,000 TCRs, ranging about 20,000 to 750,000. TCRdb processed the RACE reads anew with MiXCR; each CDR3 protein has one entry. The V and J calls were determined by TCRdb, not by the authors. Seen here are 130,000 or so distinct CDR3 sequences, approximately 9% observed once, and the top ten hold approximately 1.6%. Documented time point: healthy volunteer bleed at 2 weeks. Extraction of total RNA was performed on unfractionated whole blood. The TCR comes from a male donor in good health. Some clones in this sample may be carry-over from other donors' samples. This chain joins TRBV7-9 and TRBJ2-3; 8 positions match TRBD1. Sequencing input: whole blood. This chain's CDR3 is CASSPRTGNTDTQYF. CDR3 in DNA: TGTGCCAGCAGCCCCAGGACAGGGAACACAGATACGCAGTATTTT.